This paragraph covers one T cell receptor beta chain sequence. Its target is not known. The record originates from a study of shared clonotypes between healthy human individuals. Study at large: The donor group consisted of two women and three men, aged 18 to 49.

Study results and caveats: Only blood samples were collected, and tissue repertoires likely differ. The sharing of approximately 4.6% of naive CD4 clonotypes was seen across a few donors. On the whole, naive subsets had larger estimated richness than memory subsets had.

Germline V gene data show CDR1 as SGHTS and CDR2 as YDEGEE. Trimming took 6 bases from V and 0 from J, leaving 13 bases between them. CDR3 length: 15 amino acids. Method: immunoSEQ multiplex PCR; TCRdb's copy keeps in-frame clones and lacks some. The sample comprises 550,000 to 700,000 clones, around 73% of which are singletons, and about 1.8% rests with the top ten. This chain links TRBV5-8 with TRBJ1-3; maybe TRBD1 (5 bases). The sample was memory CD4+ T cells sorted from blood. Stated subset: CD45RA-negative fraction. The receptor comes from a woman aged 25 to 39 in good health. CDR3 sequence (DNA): TGTGCCAGCACTGACCGACAGATCTCTGGAAACACCATATATTTT. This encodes CASTDRQISGNTIYF.